The entry below describes one T cell receptor (beta chain). The sample holds many counts of this clonotype. No cognate antigen has been identified for it. No much larger clone exists at a distance of one base, and base qualities are not known. The library relied on 5' RACE. Sequenced using an Illumina HiSeq 2000. Template switching introduced a universal primer binding site; the final cDNA contained a unique molecular identifier, enabling accurate counting of TCR cDNA molecules. Specific primers in the conserved constant-segment region were used to synthesize first-strand cDNA for the TCR alpha and beta chains. To control for contamination, every cDNA library carried two barcodes: a SMART-Mk sample barcode plus Illumina barcodes. TruSeq adapter sequences and Illumina sample barcodes were added in two successive PCR steps. The Illumina HiSeq platform was used with custom primers to sequence TCR alpha and beta cDNA libraries. Per the authors' processing: MiGEC was used to process raw reads and extract unique molecular identifiers, and MiXCR was used to find CDR3 positions. Recombination models were inferred per individual with the repgenHMM and IGoR tools using an EM algorithm. The analysis of shared clonotypes was done with the tcR package in R, with sharing normalized by the product of cloneset sizes. Out-of-frame nonproductive sequences were analyzed to study raw recombination free of thymic and clonal selection effects. Starting from the raw public reads, TCRdb applied fastp trimming at Q25, assembled clones with MiXCR and retained in-frame beta chains. Duplicate CDR3 protein sequences are folded into a single record with the most common DNA and genes. The V and J calls follow TCRdb's processing rather than the paper's. A total of 200,000 to 250,000 distinct CDR3 sequences appear in this sample, 7.5% of them only once. The ten largest account for roughly 5% of the sample.

All donors were healthy Caucasians. The twin cohort consisted of three pairs of female monozygotic twins, all aged 18 to 29 years. CD4+ and CD8+ T cell populations were isolated with positive isolation kits from Invitrogen. The sample comes from a study of identical twins (dated by TCRdb to 2016 to 2017). The study in broad terms: TCR alpha and beta repertoires from monozygotic twins, unrelated adults of various ages and cord blood were deep-sequenced to test whether fetal clonotypes persist. Replicate twin experiments were performed at different times using different library preparation protocols to rule out contamination. The paper as a whole reports these results and caveats: Invariant T cells such as MAIT and iNKT could partly confound zero-insertion analyses, though diverse VJ usage argued against this for most clonotypes. Abundant cord blood beta clonotypes had fewer insertions, young adult naive repertoires showed a similar but weaker trend, and memory repertoires showed no such trend. Recombination models systematically underestimated out-of-frame TCR alpha sharing in monozygotic twins but agreed with sharing between unrelated individuals. A weaker excess of twin sharing was found in beta out-of-frame sequences because the signal-to-noise ratio was lowered by fewer shared sequences. Conclusions relied on cross-sectional statistical analysis, since the same donors could not be followed over many years. Compared with coincidental sharing between unrelated individuals, an excess of low generation-probability sequences was observed among out-of-frame TCR alpha sequences shared between twins.

The CDR3 starts with the cysteine, ends with the phenylalanine, and has 15 residues. Only the CDR3 DNA is retained, 45 bases long and in frame from the first base. Sequences SNHLY (CDR1) and FYNNEI (CDR2) are obtained from the germline V gene. V lost 7 bases and J lost 6 bases; the stretch between them is 18 bases long. These same records also appear under a second study, on yellow fever vaccine responses in identical twins. According to the second study: According to the authors, in identical twins the way T cells responded to vaccination appeared partly convergent and partly personalized. Focusing on identical twins, the study followed the T cell clones that responded to the vaccine, and did so with precision.

This clonotype originated in a young woman in good health. The material sequenced was CD8+ T cells sorted from blood. The rearrangement combines TRBV2 with TRBJ1-4; the D segment could be TRBD1, given 5 matching bases. CDR3 sequence: CASIDRVLGDEKLFF. The DNA sequence reads TGTGCCAGCATCGATCGGGTCTTGGGGGATGAAAAACTGTTTTTT.